This record covers a single T cell receptor (beta chain). As yet, its antigen is unknown. This entry belongs to a study of T cell responses to AZD1222 COVID-19 vaccine. Study-wide findings and caveats: Targets within unmutated variant regions were reportedly found for nearly half of spike-specific TCRs. Only a handful of AZD1222 recipients, about six in all, had baseline seropositivity. Donors, mostly white British, included more females; clonal diversity was possibly underestimated.

Only in-frame clones appear in the TCRdb table, and some are missing; sequencing was by immunoSEQ multiplex PCR. The data show 120,000 to 150,000 clones, approximately 88% seen once. J was trimmed by 3 bases and V by 5 bases; bases with no gene match: 9. Germline V lookup: CDR1 SQVTM, CDR2 ANQGSEA. The CDR3 sequence is 14 residues long. The gene calls are TRBV29-1 and TRBJ2-7, with TRBD1 matching 8 bases. The specimen was peripheral blood, collected on day 0 of AZD1222 vaccination. The sequence was collected from an adult in good health. CDR3 nucleotide sequence: TGCAGCGTTCTACCGGGACAGGTCGACTACGAGCAGTACTTC. Translating it yields CSVLPGQVDYEQYF.